A single sample is the source of the 30 T cell receptor beta chains below, sequenced in a study of OX40 agonist ivuxolimab in advanced cancers. Libraries were prepared by immunoSEQ multiplex PCR; TCRdb keeps only in-frame clonotypes and omits some of them. This sample carries 68,000 or so clones, around 86% of them seen once, and the ten largest clones take approximately 2.1%. The sample in question was CD4+ or CD8+ T cells sorted from blood, obtained in a trial of the OX40 agonist ivuxolimab. Every receptor here comes from an adult with an advanced solid tumor such as melanoma, head and neck, liver or kidney cancer.

The V and J genes are TRBV5-1 and TRBJ2-3; perhaps TRBD2 as D (5 bases). The CDR3 has 14 amino acids. Trimming took 0 bases from V and 2 from J, leaving 7 bases between them. Germline loops: CDR1 SGHRS, CDR2 YFSETQ. The CDR3 sequence: CASSLGGVTDTQYF. CDR3 in DNA: TGCGCCAGCAGCTTGGGGGGAGTCACAGATACGCAGTATTTT.

The DNA of the CDR3 is TGTGCCATCAGGCCGGGACTAGCGGGGGAGGGGGGAAGCACAGATACGCAGTATTTT. It translates to CAIRPGLAGEGGSTDTQYF. J is TRBJ2-3 and V is TRBV10-3; 14 bases agree with TRBD2. The ends lost 6 bases at V and 0 bases at J; junction bases unmatched: 11. Germline assignment: CDR1 ENHRY and CDR2 SYGVKD. The CDR3 has 19 amino acids.

The V call is TRBV6-6, the J call TRBJ1-1; D unclear. Germline loops: CDR1 MNHNY, CDR2 SVGAGI (reference sequence). With 6 bases removed from V and 7 bases from J, the gap between germline ends came to 9 bases. The CDR3 spans 11 residues. In DNA form, the CDR3 reads TGTGCCAGCAGGCAGGATGGTGAAGCTTTCTTT. Amino acids: CASRQDGEAFF.

The chain couples TRBV27 to TRBJ2-7, with 8 bases fitting TRBD1. Germline CDR1 is MNHEY and CDR2 is SMNVEV (reference sequence). The CDR3 is 16 amino acids. The J segment lost 3 bases and the V segment lost 4 bases, leaving 11 bases of the junction unmatched. Written as DNA, the CDR3 is TGTGCCAGCAGTTACGCTACAGGGGGGAACCTCTACGAGCAGTACTTC. Residues: CASSYATGGNLYEQYF.

The V gene is TRBV7-2, the J gene TRBJ1-1; unclear D gene. The CDR3 extends over 12 amino acids. Germline V gives CDR1 SGHTA, CDR2 FQGNSA. Trimming cost V 5 bases and J 6 bases, with 10 bases left between them. The chain's CDR3 is CASSPPWSEAFF. The DNA for the CDR3 is TGTGCCAGCAGCCCGCCCTGGTCTGAAGCTTTCTTT. Looking up the rest from reference TRBV7-2 and TRBJ1-1 gives the full variable domain: GAGVSQSPSNKVTEKGKDVELRCDPISGHTALYWYRQSLGQGLEFLIYFQGNSAPDKSGLPSDRFSAERTGGSVSTLTIQRTQQEDSAVYLCASSPPWSEAFFGQGTRLTVV.

In this sample, this clone turned up a few times. This chain connects TRBV14 to TRBJ2-7, with D unclear. Trimming left V 1 base short and J 2 bases short, with 0 bases between. CDR3 length: 11 amino acids. Germline CDR1 is SGHDN and CDR2 is FVKESK. The CDR3 nucleotides read TGTGCCAGCAGCCAAGCCTACGAGCAGTACTTC. This encodes CASSQAYEQYF.

The rearrangement joins TRBV27 to TRBJ2-3; D is ambiguous. The CDR3 totals 15 residues. Trimming shortened V by 3 bases and J by 1 base, and 11 bases separated the two germline ends. CDR1 is MNHEY, CDR2 SMNVEV, per germline (reference sequence). The DNA of the CDR3 is TGTGCCAGCAGTTTTGTAGGCGGAGGCACAGATACGCAGTATTTT. This gives the protein CASSFVGGGTDTQYF.

The V call is TRBV20-1, the J call TRBJ1-2; D is uncertain. Germline loops: CDR1 DFQATT, CDR2 SNEGSKA (reference sequence). The CDR3 sequence is 9 residues long. The ends were cut back, 5 bases at V and 8 bases at J, with 6 bases in the middle. The CDR3 DNA follows: TGCAGTGCTCAGGAAGGCTACACCTTC. Translation: CSAQEGYTF.

The chain is built from TRBV5-4 and TRBJ1-2, with TRBD1 matching over 7 bases. Trimming cost V 2 bases and J 6 bases; bases outside gene matches: 16. This CDR3 contains 17 residues. The germline V gene encodes CDR1 SGHNT and CDR2 YYREEE (reference sequence). The CDR3 here is CASSLDPGQAIFNGYTF. In nucleotides, the CDR3 is TGTGCCAGCAGCTTAGATCCCGGACAGGCGATCTTTAATGGCTACACCTTC.

The V gene is TRBV5-1, the J gene TRBJ1-1; 7 bases agree with TRBD1. This CDR3 is 14 amino acids long. The V gene's germline CDR1 is SGHRS and CDR2 YFSETQ. The J segment lost 1 base and the V segment lost 4 bases, leaving 4 bases of the junction unmatched. CDR3 nucleotides: TGCGCCAGCAGCGGACGACAGGGGAACACTGAAGCTTTCTTT. It yields the protein CASSGRQGNTEAFF.

V and J are TRBV7-3 and TRBJ2-1, with D tentatively TRBD1 (6 bases). Germline V gene sequence: CDR1 SGHTA, CDR2 FQGTGA. This CDR3 contains 15 residues. V lost 2 bases and J lost 7, with 15 bases in between. The CDR3 DNA follows: TGTGCCAGCAGCTTAGGACAGAGAACCGCAAATGAGCAGTTCTTC. It specifies CASSLGQRTANEQFF.

This rearrangement joins TRBV15 to TRBJ2-6; D gene uncertain. The germline V and J ends were trimmed by 1 base and 2 bases, with 3 bases remaining between them. The CDR3 runs 14 residues. The V gene's germline CDR1 is LNHNV and CDR2 YYDKDF (reference sequence). The CDR3 sequence: CATSRGTGANVLTF. The CDR3 coding sequence is TGTGCCACCAGCAGAGGGACTGGGGCCAACGTCCTGACTTTC.

The chain recombines TRBV6-1 with TRBJ2-3, with D possibly TRBD2 on 6 matching bases. Germline lookup yields CDR1 MNHNS and CDR2 SASEGT. V was cut by 5 bases and J by 2 bases, with 14 bases left in between. The CDR3 sequence is 15 residues long. As DNA, the CDR3 is TGTGCCAGCAGTCAACTAGGAGGGAACACAGATACGCAGTATTTT. It yields the protein CASSQLGGNTDTQYF.

V and J are TRBV6-1 and TRBJ1-2; D might be TRBD1 (5 bases). The ends were cut back, 5 bases at V and 5 bases at J, with 12 bases in the middle. This CDR3 has 13 amino acids. The germline V gene has CDR1 MNHNS and CDR2 SASEGT. The DNA of the CDR3 is TGTGCCAGCAGTCGTGGGGCAGAGTATGGCTACACCTTC. It specifies CASSRGAEYGYTF.

The rearrangement joins TRBV19 to TRBJ1-5; D is ambiguous. V dropped 3 bases and J dropped 2 bases, with 5 bases sitting between them. Germline CDR1 and CDR2: LNHDA and SQIVND (reference sequence). The CDR3 has 13 amino acids. CDR3 in amino acids: CASSIRGNQPQHF. For the CDR3, the DNA is TGTGCCAGTAGTATTAGGGGCAATCAGCCCCAGCATTTT.

This clone was seen only a few times. The V and J genes are TRBV7-9 and TRBJ2-7; D unresolved. The CDR3 length is 11 residues. The ends were cut back, 6 bases at V and 3 bases at J, with 6 bases in the middle. In germline, CDR1 is SEHNR, CDR2 FQNEAQ (reference sequence). The CDR3 region has the DNA TGTGCCAGCAGTTTTAGCTACGAGCAGTACTTC. This codes for CASSFSYEQYF.

This chain joins TRBV5-4 and TRBJ2-2; tentatively, D is TRBD1 (5 bases). Per the germline V gene, CDR1 is SGHNT and CDR2 is YYREEE (reference sequence). Trimming took 7 bases from V and 5 from J, leaving 12 bases between them. The CDR3 is made up of 13 amino acids. The CDR3: CASFRVGTGELFF. Here the CDR3 DNA reads TGTGCCAGCTTCAGGGTTGGGACCGGGGAGCTGTTTTTT.

The chain uses TRBV15 and TRBJ2-1; tentative D call: TRBD2 (5 bases). The CDR3 runs 12 residues. CDR1 is LNHNV and CDR2 is YYDKDF in the germline V gene (reference sequence). The V and J ends lost 5 bases and 12 bases respectively, with 14 bases between them. The CDR3 loop is CATSQRRQGQFF. The CDR3 coding sequence is TGTGCCACCAGCCAGAGGAGGCAAGGGCAGTTCTTC. Together with reference TRBV15 and TRBJ2-1, the CDR3 gives the full variable domain: DAMVIQNPRYQVTQFGKPVTLSCSQTLNHNVMYWYQQKSSQAPKLLFHYYDKDFNNEADTPDNFQSRRPNTSFCFLDIRSPGLGDTAMYLCATSQRRQGQFFGPGTRLTVL.

The rearrangement joins TRBV2 to TRBJ2-7; 7 nucleotides agree with TRBD2. The ends lost 8 bases at V and 6 bases at J; junction bases unmatched: 19. CDR3 length: 16 residues. Germline V gives CDR1 SNHLY, CDR2 FYNNEI. CDR3 coding DNA: TGTGCCAGCTCTCAGGACGGGGGAGGGTTAGCGAGCGAGCAGTACTTC. This gives the protein CASSQDGGGLASEQYF.

This chain joins TRBV6-5 and TRBJ2-7; 8 bases are a match to TRBD1. Germline trimming cut 4 bases from V and 7 bases from J; bases unmatched to any gene: 9. Germline V gene lookup returns CDR1 MNHEY and CDR2 SVGAGI. The CDR3 length is 14 residues. CDR3 bases: TGTGCCAGCAGTTCTCGGACAGGGAATCGGGAGCAGTACTTC. It is translated as CASSSRTGNREQYF.

The rearrangement links TRBV11-2 to TRBJ2-3, with 9 bases lining up with TRBD2. This CDR3 spans 17 amino acids. V lost 0 bases and J lost 4; bases outside the gene matches: 8. Germline V lookup: CDR1 SGHAT, CDR2 FQNNGV. The CDR3, as DNA: TGTGCCAGCAGCTTAGAAATGGCTAGCGGGATAGCAGATACGCAGTATTTT. Encoded protein: CASSLEMASGIADTQYF.

CDR3 in DNA: TGTGCCAGCAGCCGTCGTGGACCCTCTGGAGATACGCAGTATTTT. Protein product: CASSRRGPSGDTQYF. The V gene is TRBV7-2, the J gene TRBJ2-3, with D unresolved. The CDR3 has 15 amino acids. The germline V and J ends were trimmed by 5 bases and 5 bases, with 17 bases remaining between them. Germline assignment: CDR1 SGHTA and CDR2 FQGNSA.

This CDR3 reads CASSSGFQQPQHF. The CDR3 coding sequence is TGTGCCAGCAGCTCAGGGTTCCAACAGCCCCAGCATTTT. V usage is TRBV6-5 and J usage is TRBJ1-5; tentatively, D is TRBD1 (5 bases). CDR3 length: 13 amino acids. Trimming removed 6 bases at V and 7 bases at J, with 13 bases between. Germline CDR1 and CDR2: MNHEY and SVGAGI.

This chain links TRBV7-8 with TRBJ2-3; weak D call: TRBD2 (6 bases). Germline-derived CDR1 and CDR2 are SGHVS and FQNEAQ. V was pared by 6 bases and J by 4 bases, with 14 bases between. The CDR3 is 14 amino acids. For the CDR3, the DNA is TGTGCCAGCAGAATGTCCGGGACTTCAGATACGCAGTATTTT. Its protein is CASRMSGTSDTQYF.

CDR3 sequence: CASSLDRDGEAFF. The CDR3 nucleotides are TGTGCCAGCAGCTTAGACAGGGATGGTGAAGCTTTCTTT. The rearrangement links TRBV13 to TRBJ1-1, with D perhaps matching TRBD1 (6 bases). The CDR3 has 13 amino acids. Germline CDR1 reads PRHDT; CDR2 reads FYEKMQ (reference sequence). V gave up 1 base and J gave up 7 bases, with 10 bases separating them.

This chain joins TRBV7-2 and TRBJ2-1; 11 bases are shared with TRBD1. Germline-derived CDR1 and CDR2 are SGHTA and FQGNSA. CDR3 length: 16 amino acids. After removal of 0 bases from V and 5 bases from J, the junction contained 3 bases not matched to a gene. The CDR3 protein is CASSLAGQGAHNEQFF. CDR3 nucleotide sequence: TGTGCCAGCAGCTTAGCTGGACAGGGGGCACACAATGAGCAGTTCTTC.

The rearrangement links TRBV5-1 to TRBJ2-7; possible D gene TRBD1, 6 bases. There are 17 residues in the CDR3. Per germline, CDR1 SGHRS and CDR2 YFSETQ. Trimming shortened V by 0 bases and J by 2 bases, and 18 bases separated the two germline ends. CDR3 amino acids: CASSLAPDPGVAYEQYF. The CDR3 coding sequence is TGCGCCAGCAGCTTGGCTCCCGACCCAGGGGTAGCCTACGAGCAGTACTTC. The full variable domain, its missing parts supplied by reference TRBV5-1 and TRBJ2-7, is KAGVTQTPRYLIKTRGQQVTLSCSPISGHRSVSWYQQTPGQGLQFLFEYFSETQRNKGNFPGRFSGRQFSNSRSEMNVSTLELGDSALYLCASSLAPDPGVAYEQYFGPGTRLTVT.

This clone was observed once. In DNA form, the CDR3 reads TGTGCCAGCAGCCAGGAAACCGGATCGACTAACTATGGCTACACCTTC. This sequence encodes CASSQETGSTNYGYTF. The chain has TRBV21-1 and TRBJ1-2; TRBD1 was called by the table and not checked on the DNA. TRBV21-1 is a listed pseudogene. The CDR3 sequence is 16 residues long.

CDR3 DNA: TGTGCCAGCAGCTTAGTCCCCCGGGTTTACGAGCAGTACTTC. Encoded protein: CASSLVPRVYEQYF. The genes are TRBV7-8 and TRBJ2-7; the D is unclear. Trimming cost V 1 base and J 4 bases, with 11 bases left between them. The V gene's germline CDR1 is SGHVS and CDR2 FQNEAQ. The CDR3 totals 14 residues.

The genes are TRBV28 and TRBJ2-1, with 8 nucleotides matching TRBD2. The CDR3 is 16 residues long. Trimming at V came to 6 bases and at J to 3 bases, leaving 10 bases not matched to a gene. Germline-derived CDR1 and CDR2 are MDHEN and SYDVKM. The CDR3, as DNA: TGTGCCAGCAGACCTACAGGGACTAGGGGCTACAATGAGCAGTTCTTC. Translated: CASRPTGTRGYNEQFF.